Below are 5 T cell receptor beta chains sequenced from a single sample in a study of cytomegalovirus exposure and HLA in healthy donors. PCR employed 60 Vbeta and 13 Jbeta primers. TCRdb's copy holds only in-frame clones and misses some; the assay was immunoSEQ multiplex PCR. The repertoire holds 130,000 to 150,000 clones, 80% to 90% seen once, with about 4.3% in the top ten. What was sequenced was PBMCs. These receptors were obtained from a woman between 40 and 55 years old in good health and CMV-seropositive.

The CDR3 DNA reads TGTGCCAGCAGCTACCCACAGGGTAATAATTCACCCCTCCACTTT. This encodes CASSYPQGNNSPLHF. The chain carries TRBV7-2 and TRBJ1-6; D is perhaps TRBD1 (6 bases). Trimming removed 4 bases from V and 5 bases from J, with 12 bases in between. Germline CDR1 is SGHTA and CDR2 is FQGNSA. The CDR3 loop spans 15 amino acids.

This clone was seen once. CDR3 amino acids: CASSPKSRQLESTDTQYF. The CDR3 nucleotides are TGTGCCAGCAGCCCAAAATCTCGGCAGCTAGAAAGCACAGATACGCAGTATTTT. The chain is built from TRBV7-8 and TRBJ2-3; D is undetermined. This CDR3 region has 18 residues. V lost 5 bases to trimming and J lost 0 bases, with 21 bases between them. Per the germline V gene, CDR1 is SGHVS and CDR2 is FQNEAQ.

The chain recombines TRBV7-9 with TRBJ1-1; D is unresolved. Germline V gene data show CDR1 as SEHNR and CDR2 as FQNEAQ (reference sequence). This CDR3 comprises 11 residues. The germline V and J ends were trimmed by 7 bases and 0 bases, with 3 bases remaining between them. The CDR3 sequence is CASTVNTEAFF. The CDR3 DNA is TGTGCCAGCACGGTGAACACTGAAGCTTTCTTT.

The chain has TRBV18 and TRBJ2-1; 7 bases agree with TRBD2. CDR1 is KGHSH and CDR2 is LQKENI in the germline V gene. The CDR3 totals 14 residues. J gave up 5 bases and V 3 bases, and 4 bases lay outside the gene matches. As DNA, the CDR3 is TGTGCCAGCTCACCGCCGACTAGCCACAATGAGCAGTTCTTC. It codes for CASSPPTSHNEQFF.

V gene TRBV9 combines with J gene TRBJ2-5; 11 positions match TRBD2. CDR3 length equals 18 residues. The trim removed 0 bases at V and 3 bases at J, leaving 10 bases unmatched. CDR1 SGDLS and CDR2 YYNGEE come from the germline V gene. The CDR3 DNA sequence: TGTGCCAGCAGCGTAGGGCCTACTAGCGGGAGAGAAAAAGAGACCCAGTACTTC. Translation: CASSVGPTSGREKETQYF.